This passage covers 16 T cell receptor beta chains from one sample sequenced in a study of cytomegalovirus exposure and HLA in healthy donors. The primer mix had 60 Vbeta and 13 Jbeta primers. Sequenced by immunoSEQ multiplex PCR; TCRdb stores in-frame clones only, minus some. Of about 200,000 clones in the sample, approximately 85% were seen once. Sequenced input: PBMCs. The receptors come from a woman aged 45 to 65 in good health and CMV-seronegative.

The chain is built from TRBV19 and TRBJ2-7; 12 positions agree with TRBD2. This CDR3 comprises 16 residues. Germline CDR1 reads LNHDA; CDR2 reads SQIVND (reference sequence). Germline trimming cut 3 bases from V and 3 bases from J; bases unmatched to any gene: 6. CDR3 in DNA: TGTGCCAGTAGTATTTGGTTGACTAGCGGGAGCTACGAGCAGTACTTC. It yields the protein CASSIWLTSGSYEQYF.

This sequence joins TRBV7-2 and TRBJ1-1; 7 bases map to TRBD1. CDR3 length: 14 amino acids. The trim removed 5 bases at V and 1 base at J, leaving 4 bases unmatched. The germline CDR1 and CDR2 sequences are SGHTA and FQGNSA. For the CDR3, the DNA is TGTGCCAGCAGCGTTAGACAGGGGAACACTGAAGCTTTCTTT. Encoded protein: CASSVRQGNTEAFF.

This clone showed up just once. DNA of the CDR3: TGCGCCAGCAGCCAGGACCAGCGGGGCAGTTACAATGAGCAGTTCTTC. Protein: CASSQDQRGSYNEQFF. The V gene is TRBV4-3, the J gene TRBJ2-1; 7 positions agree with TRBD2. V was clipped by 3 bases and J by 4 bases; unmatched bases: 9. Germline CDR1 is LGHNA and CDR2 is YSLEER. This CDR3 contains 16 residues.

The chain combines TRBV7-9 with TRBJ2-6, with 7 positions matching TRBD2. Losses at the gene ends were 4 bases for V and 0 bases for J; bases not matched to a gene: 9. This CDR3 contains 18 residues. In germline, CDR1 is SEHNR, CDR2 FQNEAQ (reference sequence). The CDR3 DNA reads TGTGCCAGCAGCTGGATACTGGGAGGGGACTCTGGGGCCAACGTCCTGACTTTC. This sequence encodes CASSWILGGDSGANVLTF.

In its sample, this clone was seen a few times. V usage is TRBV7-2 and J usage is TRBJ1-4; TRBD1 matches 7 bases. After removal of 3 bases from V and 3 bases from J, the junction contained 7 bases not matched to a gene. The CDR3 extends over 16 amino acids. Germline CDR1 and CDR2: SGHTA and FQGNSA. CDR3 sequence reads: CASSFKQGWANEKLFF. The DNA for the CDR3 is TGTGCCAGCAGCTTCAAACAGGGGTGGGCTAATGAAAAACTGTTTTTT. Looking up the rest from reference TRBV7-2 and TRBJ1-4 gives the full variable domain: GAGVSQSPSNKVTEKGKDVELRCDPISGHTALYWYRQSLGQGLEFLIYFQGNSAPDKSGLPSDRFSAERTGGSVSTLTIQRTQQEDSAVYLCASSFKQGWANEKLFFGSGTQLSVL.

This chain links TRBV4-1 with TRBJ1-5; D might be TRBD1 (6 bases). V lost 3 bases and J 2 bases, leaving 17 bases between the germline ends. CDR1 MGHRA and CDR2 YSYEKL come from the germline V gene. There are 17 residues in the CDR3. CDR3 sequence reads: CASSQFRGGAGNQPQHF. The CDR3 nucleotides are TGCGCCAGCAGCCAGTTTAGAGGGGGTGCTGGCAATCAGCCCCAGCATTTT.

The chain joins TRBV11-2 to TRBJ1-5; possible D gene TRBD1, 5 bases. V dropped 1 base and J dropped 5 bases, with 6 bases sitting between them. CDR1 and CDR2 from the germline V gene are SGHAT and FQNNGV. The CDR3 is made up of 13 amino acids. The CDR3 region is CASSLGGDQPQHF. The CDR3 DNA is TGTGCCAGCAGCTTAGGGGGCGATCAGCCCCAGCATTTT.

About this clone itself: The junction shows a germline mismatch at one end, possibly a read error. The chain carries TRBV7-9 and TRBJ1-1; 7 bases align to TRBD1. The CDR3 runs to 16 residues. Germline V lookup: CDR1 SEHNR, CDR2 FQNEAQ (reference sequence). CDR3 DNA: TGTTCCAGCAGCTTCCAATGGACAGGTCAGAACACTGAAGCTTTCTTT. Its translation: CSSSFQWTGQNTEAFF.

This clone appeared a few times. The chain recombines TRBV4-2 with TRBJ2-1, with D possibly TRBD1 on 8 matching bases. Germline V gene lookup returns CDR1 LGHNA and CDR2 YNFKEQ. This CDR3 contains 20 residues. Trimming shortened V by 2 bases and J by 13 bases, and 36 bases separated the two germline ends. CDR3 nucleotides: TGTGCCAGCAGCCAAAAGCCTGTGGGGGGGACAGGAGGATCGTACATCGGACAGTTCTTC. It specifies CASSQKPVGGTGGSYIGQFF.

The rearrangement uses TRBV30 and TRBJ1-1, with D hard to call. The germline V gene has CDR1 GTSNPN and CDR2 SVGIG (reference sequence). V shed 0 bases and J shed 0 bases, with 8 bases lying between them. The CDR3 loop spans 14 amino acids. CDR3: CAWSVRLMNTEAFF. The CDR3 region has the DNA TGTGCCTGGAGTGTAAGACTGATGAACACTGAAGCTTTCTTT.

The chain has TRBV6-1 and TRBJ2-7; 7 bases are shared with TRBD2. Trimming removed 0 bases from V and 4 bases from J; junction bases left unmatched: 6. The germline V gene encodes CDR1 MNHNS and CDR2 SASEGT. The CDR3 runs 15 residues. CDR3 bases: TGTGCCAGCAGTGAAGCCTCTAGCGGCCGATACGAGCAGTACTTC. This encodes CASSEASSGRYEQYF.

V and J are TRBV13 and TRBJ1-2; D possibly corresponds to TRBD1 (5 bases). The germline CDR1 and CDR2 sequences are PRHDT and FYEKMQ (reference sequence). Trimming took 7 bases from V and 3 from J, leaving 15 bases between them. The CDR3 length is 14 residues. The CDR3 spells CASKKGLTHYGYTF. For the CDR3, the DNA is TGTGCCAGCAAGAAGGGGCTAACCCACTATGGCTACACCTTC.

DNA of the CDR3: TGTGCCAGCGGGAGGGTTGATGGCTACACCTTC. This sequence encodes CASGRVDGYTF. The J gene is TRBJ1-2, the V gene TRBV28; D uncertain. CDR1 and CDR2 from the germline V gene are MDHEN and SYDVKM. The CDR3 has 11 amino acids. V lost 8 bases, J lost 6 bases, and 10 bases lay in between.

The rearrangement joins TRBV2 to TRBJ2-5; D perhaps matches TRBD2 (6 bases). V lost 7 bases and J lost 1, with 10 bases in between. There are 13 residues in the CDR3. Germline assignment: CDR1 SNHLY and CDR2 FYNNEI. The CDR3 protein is CASMEGFQETQYF. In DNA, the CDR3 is TGTGCCAGCATGGAGGGGTTCCAAGAGACCCAGTACTTC.

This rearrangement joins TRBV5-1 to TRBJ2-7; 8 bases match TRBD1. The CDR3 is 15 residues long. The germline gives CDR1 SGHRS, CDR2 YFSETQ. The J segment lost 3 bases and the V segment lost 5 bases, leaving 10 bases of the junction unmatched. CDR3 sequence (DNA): TGCGCCAGCAGACCGTTCGGACAGGGATACTACGAGCAGTACTTC. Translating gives CASRPFGQGYYEQYF. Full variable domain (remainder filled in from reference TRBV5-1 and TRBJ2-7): KAGVTQTPRYLIKTRGQQVTLSCSPISGHRSVSWYQQTPGQGLQFLFEYFSETQRNKGNFPGRFSGRQFSNSRSEMNVSTLELGDSALYLCASRPFGQGYYEQYFGPGTRLTVT.

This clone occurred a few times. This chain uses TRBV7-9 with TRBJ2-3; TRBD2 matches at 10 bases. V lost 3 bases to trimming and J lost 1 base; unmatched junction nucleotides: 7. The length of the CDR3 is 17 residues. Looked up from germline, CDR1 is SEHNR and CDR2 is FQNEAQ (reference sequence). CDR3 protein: CASSFTTGTSGTDTQYF. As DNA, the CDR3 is TGTGCCAGCAGCTTTACTACCGGGACTAGCGGCACAGATACGCAGTATTTT.